The 5 T cell receptor beta chains given below trace back to one sample, sequenced in a study of blood T cell repertoires in COVID-19. The method was immunoSEQ multiplex PCR; TCRdb's version includes in-frame clones alone and lacks a portion of them. The sample carries about 100,000 clones, around 84% recorded once. Source material: peripheral blood. The source of these receptors is a woman between 70 and 85 years old with active or convalescent COVID-19.

The chain couples TRBV3-1 (or the pseudogene TRBV3-2) to TRBJ1-3; D possibly corresponds to TRBD1 (5 bases). CDR1 LGHDT and CDR2 YNNKEL come from the germline V gene (reference sequence). Trimming removed 1 base from V and 7 bases from J, with 11 bases in between. This CDR3 comprises 14 residues. The CDR3 sequence is CASSQGGVGNTIYF. In DNA, the CDR3 is TGTGCCAGCAGCCAAGGGGGGGTTGGGAACACCATATATTTT.

The chain combines TRBV3-1 (or the pseudogene TRBV3-2) with TRBJ1-3, with TRBD1 matching 9 bases. V shed 4 bases and J 4 bases; nucleotides not matched to a gene: 5. CDR3 size: 15 residues. Germline V lookup: CDR1 LGHDT, CDR2 YNNKEL (reference sequence). The CDR3, as DNA: TGTGCCAGCAGCCCACAGGGGGCGGTAGGAAACACCATATATTTT. Protein sequence: CASSPQGAVGNTIYF.

This rearrangement joins TRBV4-1 to TRBJ2-3, with D possibly TRBD2 on 6 matching bases. The germline gives CDR1 MGHRA, CDR2 YSYEKL. The V end was cut by 3 bases, the J end by 6 bases, with 13 bases between. This CDR3 spans 14 amino acids. Written as DNA, the CDR3 is TGCGCCAGCAGCCAGCGGGGAGGCCCGGATACGCAGTATTTT. This codes for CASSQRGGPDTQYF.

CDR3 sequence: CASSPVQGFEQYF. The DNA of the CDR3 is TGTGCCAGCAGCCCAGTTCAGGGTTTCGAGCAGTACTTC. The V call is TRBV7-2, the J call TRBJ2-7; D is possibly TRBD1 (5 bases). V gave up 5 bases and J gave up 6 bases, with 14 bases separating them. The CDR3 runs 13 residues. CDR1 is SGHTA and CDR2 is FQGNSA in the germline V gene.

The chain recombines TRBV7-2 with TRBJ1-6; a possible D gene is TRBD1 (5 bases). CDR1 SGHTA and CDR2 FQGNSA come from the germline V gene. This CDR3 contains 15 residues. The V gene lost 1 base and the J gene lost 11 bases, with 15 bases spanning the gap. The CDR3: CASSLGQGIVTPLHF. The CDR3 bases are TGTGCCAGCAGCTTAGGGCAGGGTATAGTAACACCCCTCCACTTT.